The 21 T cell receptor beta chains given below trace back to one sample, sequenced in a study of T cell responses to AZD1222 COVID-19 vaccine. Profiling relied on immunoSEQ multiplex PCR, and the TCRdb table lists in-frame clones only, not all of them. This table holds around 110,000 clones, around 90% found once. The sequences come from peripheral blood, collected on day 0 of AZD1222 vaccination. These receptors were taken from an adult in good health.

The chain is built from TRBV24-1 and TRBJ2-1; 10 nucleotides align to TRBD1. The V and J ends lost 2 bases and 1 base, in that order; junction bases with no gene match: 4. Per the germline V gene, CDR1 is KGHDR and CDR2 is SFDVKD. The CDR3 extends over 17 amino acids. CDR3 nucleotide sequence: TGTGCCACCAGTGATTCTCCGGGACAGGGGTCCTACAATGAGCAGTTCTTC. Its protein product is CATSDSPGQGSYNEQFF.

The CDR3 nucleotides are TGTGCCAGCAGACACAGCGGGACAGGGAAATACAATGAGCAGTTCTTC. Its protein product is CASRHSGTGKYNEQFF. This sequence joins TRBV4-2 and TRBJ2-1; 9 bases match TRBD1. From germline, CDR1 is LGHNA and CDR2 YNFKEQ. CDR3 length: 16 amino acids. The trim removed 6 bases at V and 4 bases at J, leaving 10 bases unmatched.

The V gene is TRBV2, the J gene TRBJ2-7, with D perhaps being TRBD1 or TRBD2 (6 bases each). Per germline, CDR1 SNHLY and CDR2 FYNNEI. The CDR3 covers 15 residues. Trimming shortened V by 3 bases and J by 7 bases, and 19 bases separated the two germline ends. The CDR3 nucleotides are TGTGCCAGCAGTGAGCTGGGGGAGGCCAGGGGAGAGCAGTACTTC. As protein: CASSELGEARGEQYF.

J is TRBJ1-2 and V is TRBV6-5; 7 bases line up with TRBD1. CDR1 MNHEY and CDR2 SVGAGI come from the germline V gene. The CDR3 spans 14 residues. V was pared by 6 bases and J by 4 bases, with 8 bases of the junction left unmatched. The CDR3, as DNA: TGTGCCAGCAGGGAGACAGGGTCCCTCTATGGCTACACCTTC. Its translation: CASRETGSLYGYTF.

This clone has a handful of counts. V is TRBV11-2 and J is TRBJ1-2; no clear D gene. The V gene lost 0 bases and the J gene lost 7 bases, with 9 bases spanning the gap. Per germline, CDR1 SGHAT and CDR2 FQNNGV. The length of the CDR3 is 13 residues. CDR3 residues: CASSLDPGGGYTF. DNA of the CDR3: TGTGCCAGCAGCTTAGATCCAGGCGGTGGCTACACCTTC.

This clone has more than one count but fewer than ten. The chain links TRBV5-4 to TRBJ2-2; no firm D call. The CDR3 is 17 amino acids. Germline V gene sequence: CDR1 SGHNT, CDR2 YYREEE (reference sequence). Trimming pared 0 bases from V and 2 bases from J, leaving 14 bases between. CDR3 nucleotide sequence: TGTGCCAGCAGCTTGGCCGGGTCGGGCGCAAACACCGGGGAGCTGTTTTTT. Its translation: CASSLAGSGANTGELFF.

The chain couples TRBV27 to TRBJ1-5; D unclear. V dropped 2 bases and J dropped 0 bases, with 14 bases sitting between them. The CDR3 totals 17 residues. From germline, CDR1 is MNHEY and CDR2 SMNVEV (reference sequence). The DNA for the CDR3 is TGTGCCAGCAGTTTACGTCGCCCAGGCGATAGCAATCAGCCCCAGCATTTT. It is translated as CASSLRRPGDSNQPQHF.

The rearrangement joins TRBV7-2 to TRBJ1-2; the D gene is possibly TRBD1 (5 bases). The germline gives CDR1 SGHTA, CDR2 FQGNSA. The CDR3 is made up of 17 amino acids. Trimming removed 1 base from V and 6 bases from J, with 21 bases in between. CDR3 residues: CASSLETAWAGLNGYTF. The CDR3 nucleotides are TGTGCCAGCAGCTTAGAGACGGCCTGGGCAGGGCTAAATGGCTACACCTTC.

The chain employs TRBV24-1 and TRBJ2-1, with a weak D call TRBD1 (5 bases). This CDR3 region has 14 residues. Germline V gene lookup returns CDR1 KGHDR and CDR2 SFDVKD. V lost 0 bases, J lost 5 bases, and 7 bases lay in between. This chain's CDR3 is CATSDLSGNNEQFF. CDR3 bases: TGTGCCACCAGTGATTTGTCAGGGAACAATGAGCAGTTCTTC.

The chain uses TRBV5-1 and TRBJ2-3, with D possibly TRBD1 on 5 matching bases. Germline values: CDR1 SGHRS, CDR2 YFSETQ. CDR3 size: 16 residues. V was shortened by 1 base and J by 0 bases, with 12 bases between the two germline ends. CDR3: CASSLNPPGSTDTQYF. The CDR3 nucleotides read TGCGCCAGCAGCTTGAATCCCCCAGGGAGCACAGATACGCAGTATTTT.

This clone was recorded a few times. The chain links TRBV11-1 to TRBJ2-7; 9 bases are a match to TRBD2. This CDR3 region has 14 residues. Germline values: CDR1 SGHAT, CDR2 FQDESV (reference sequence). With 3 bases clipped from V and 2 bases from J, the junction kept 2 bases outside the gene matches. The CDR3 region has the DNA TGTGCCAGCAGCTTCGGCGGGAGGGCCTACGAGCAGTACTTC. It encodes CASSFGGRAYEQYF. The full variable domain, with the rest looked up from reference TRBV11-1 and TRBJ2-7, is EAEVAQSPRYKITEKSQAVAFWCDPISGHATLYWYRQILGQGPELLVQFQDESVVDDSQLPKDRFSAERLKGVDSTLKIQPAELGDSAMYLCASSFGGRAYEQYFGPGTRLTVT.

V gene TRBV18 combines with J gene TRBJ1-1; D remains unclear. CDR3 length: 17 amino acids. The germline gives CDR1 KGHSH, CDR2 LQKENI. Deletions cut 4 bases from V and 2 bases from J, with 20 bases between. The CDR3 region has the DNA TGTGCCAGCTCACTATCGGCCCCCACCGGGCCCAACACTGAAGCTTTCTTT. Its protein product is CASSLSAPTGPNTEAFF.

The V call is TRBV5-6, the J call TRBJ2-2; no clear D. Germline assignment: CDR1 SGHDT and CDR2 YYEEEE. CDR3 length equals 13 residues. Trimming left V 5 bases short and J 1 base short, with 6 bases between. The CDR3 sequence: CASSFWNTGELFF. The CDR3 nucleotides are TGTGCCAGCAGTTTTTGGAACACCGGGGAGCTGTTTTTT.

The CDR3 is CASSPGTGGGNTIYF. CDR3 nucleotides: TGCGCCAGCAGCCCGGGGACAGGGGGTGGAAACACCATATATTTT. The rearrangement joins TRBV4-3 to TRBJ1-3; 11 nucleotides line up with TRBD1. Germline CDR1 reads LGHNA; CDR2 reads YSLEER. The CDR3 totals 15 residues. The V and J ends lost 4 bases and 3 bases, in that order; junction bases with no gene match: 2.

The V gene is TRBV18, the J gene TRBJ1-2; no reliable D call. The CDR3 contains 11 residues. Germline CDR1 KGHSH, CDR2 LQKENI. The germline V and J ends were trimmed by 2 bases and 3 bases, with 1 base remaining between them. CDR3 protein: CASSPDYGYTF. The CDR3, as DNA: TGTGCCAGCTCACCAGACTATGGCTACACCTTC.

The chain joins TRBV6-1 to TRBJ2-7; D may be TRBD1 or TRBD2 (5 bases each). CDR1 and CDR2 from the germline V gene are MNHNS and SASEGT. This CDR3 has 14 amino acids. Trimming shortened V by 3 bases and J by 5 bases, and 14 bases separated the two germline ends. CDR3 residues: CASSDGARGDEQYF. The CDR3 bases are TGTGCCAGCAGTGATGGGGCTAGGGGAGACGAGCAGTACTTC.

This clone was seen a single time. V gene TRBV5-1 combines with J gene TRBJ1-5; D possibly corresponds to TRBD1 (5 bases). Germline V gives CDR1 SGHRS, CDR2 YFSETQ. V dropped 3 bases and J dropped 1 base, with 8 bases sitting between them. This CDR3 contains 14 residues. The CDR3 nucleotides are TGCGCCAGCAGCTCGGGACCGAGCAATCAGCCCCAGCATTTT. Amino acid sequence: CASSSGPSNQPQHF.

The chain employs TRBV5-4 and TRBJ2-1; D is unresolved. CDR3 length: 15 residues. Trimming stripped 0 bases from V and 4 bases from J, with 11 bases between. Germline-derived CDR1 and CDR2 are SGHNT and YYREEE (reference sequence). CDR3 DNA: TGTGCCAGCAGCTTGGGCCAGCAAAGTTACAATGAGCAGTTCTTC. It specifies CASSLGQQSYNEQFF.

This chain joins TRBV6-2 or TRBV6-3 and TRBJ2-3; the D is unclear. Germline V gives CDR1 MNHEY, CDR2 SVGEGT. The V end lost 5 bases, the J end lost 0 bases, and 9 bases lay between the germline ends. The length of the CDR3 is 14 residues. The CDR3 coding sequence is TGTGCCAGCAGTGTGCAACCCAGCACAGATACGCAGTATTTT. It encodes CASSVQPSTDTQYF.

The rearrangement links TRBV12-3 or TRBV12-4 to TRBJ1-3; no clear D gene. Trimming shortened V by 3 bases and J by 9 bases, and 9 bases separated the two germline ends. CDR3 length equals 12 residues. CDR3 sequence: CASSFSRGTIYF. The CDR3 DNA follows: TGTGCCAGCAGTTTTTCCCGGGGCACCATATATTTT.

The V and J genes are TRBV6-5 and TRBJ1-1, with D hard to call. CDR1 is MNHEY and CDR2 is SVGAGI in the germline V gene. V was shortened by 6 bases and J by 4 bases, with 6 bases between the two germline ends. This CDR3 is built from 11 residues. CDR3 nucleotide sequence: TGTGCCAGCAGAGGACTCACTGAAGCTTTCTTT. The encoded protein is CASRGLTEAFF.